The 25 T cell receptor beta chains below come from one sample, sequenced in a study of blood T cell repertoires in COVID-19. Some clones are missing from TCRdb's copy, which holds only in-frame ones; the method was immunoSEQ multiplex PCR. This sample has about 360,000 clones, with about 80% found just once. Sample: peripheral blood. The receptors shown here come from a human donor with acute or convalescent COVID-19. The donor label of this sample is uncertain.

The V call is TRBV30, the J call TRBJ1-1, with D possibly matching TRBD1 (6 bases). V was cut by 4 bases and J by 5 bases, with 17 bases left in between. The CDR3 spans 14 residues. CDR1 GTSNPN and CDR2 SVGIG come from the germline V gene (reference sequence). CDR3 amino acids: CAWTARGAGTEAFF. CDR3 DNA: TGTGCCTGGACTGCGCGGGGGGCGGGTACTGAAGCTTTCTTT.

The chain is built from TRBV25-1 and TRBJ1-1, with a tentative D call TRBD1 (6 bases). Trimming left V 3 bases short and J 4 bases short, with 12 bases between. Germline-derived CDR1 and CDR2 are MGHDK and SYGVNS. The CDR3 runs to 14 residues. The CDR3 nucleotides are TGTGCCAGCAGTGACAACAGGGTTACCACTGAAGCTTTCTTT. Amino acids: CASSDNRVTTEAFF. The full variable domain, rest sourced from reference TRBV25-1 and TRBJ1-1, is EADIYQTPRYLVIGTGKKITLECSQTMGHDKMYWYQQDPGMELHLIHYSYGVNSTEKGDLSSESTVSRIRTEHFPLTLESARPSHTSQYLCASSDNRVTTEAFFGQGTRLTVV.

J is TRBJ2-1 and V is TRBV4-2, with 10 bases matching TRBD2. V lost 2 bases, J lost 6 bases, and 7 bases stayed unmatched. The CDR3 runs to 16 residues. Germline CDR1 reads LGHNA; CDR2 reads YNFKEQ. The CDR3 bases are TGTGCCAGCAGCCAAAGGGGGACTAGCGCCTCCAATGAGCAGTTCTTC. It specifies CASSQRGTSASNEQFF.

The CDR3 here is CASRRQGADGYTF. CDR3 DNA: TGTGCCAGCAGGCGACAGGGGGCGGACGGCTACACCTTC. The rearrangement joins TRBV27 to TRBJ1-2, with 10 bases identical to TRBD1. The CDR3 runs to 13 residues. The germline gives CDR1 MNHEY, CDR2 SMNVEV (reference sequence). The J segment lost 8 bases and the V segment lost 6 bases, leaving 6 bases of the junction unmatched.

The rearrangement joins TRBV11-2 to TRBJ2-1; 9 bases match TRBD2. This CDR3 comprises 16 residues. Germline V CDR1 and CDR2: SGHAT, FQNNGV. With 5 bases clipped from V and 6 bases from J, the junction kept 11 bases outside the gene matches. CDR3 nucleotide sequence: TGTGCCAGCAGCCCTCGTTCTGGCGGGAGGGTCAATGAGCAGTTCTTC. It translates to CASSPRSGGRVNEQFF.

This chain uses TRBV6-6 with TRBJ2-3, with D maybe TRBD1 (6 bases). Trimming cost V 5 bases and J 2 bases, with 23 bases left between them. The CDR3 loop spans 18 amino acids. In germline, CDR1 is MNHNY, CDR2 SVGAGI (reference sequence). The CDR3 sequence is CASSRRPGTHLNTDTQYF. For the CDR3, the DNA is TGTGCCAGCAGTCGCCGGCCCGGGACACACCTAAACACAGATACGCAGTATTTT.

V gene TRBV2 combines with J gene TRBJ1-1, with D possibly TRBD1 on 6 matching bases. The germline V and J ends were trimmed by 4 bases and 4 bases, with 16 bases remaining between them. The CDR3 contains 15 residues. The germline V gene has CDR1 SNHLY and CDR2 FYNNEI. The CDR3 protein is CASSGTRGRGTEAFF. In DNA form, the CDR3 reads TGTGCCAGCAGTGGGACGCGGGGGCGAGGCACTGAAGCTTTCTTT.

The rearrangement uses TRBV3-1 (or the pseudogene TRBV3-2) and TRBJ2-7; no firm D call. The CDR3 contains 13 residues. Germline V lookup: CDR1 LGHDT, CDR2 YNNKEL (reference sequence). V lost 0 bases and J lost 6, with 9 bases in between. In DNA form, the CDR3 reads TGTGCCAGCAGCCAAGAACTATCAATCGAGCAGTACTTC. As protein: CASSQELSIEQYF.

This sequence joins TRBV19 and TRBJ2-3; 9 bases fit TRBD1. Germline assignment: CDR1 LNHDA and CDR2 SQIVND (reference sequence). CDR3 size: 17 residues. V was clipped by 7 bases and J by 6 bases; unmatched bases: 17. This chain's CDR3 is CASTPTLGQGLADTQYF. The CDR3 DNA follows: TGTGCCAGTACCCCCACCCTGGGACAGGGATTAGCTGATACGCAGTATTTT.

This clone was observed a single time. The chain links TRBV7-6 to TRBJ2-1, with a weak D call TRBD2 (5 bases). Trimming took 4 bases from V and 8 from J, leaving 21 bases between them. The CDR3 is 16 residues long. Germline V gives CDR1 SGHVS, CDR2 FNYEAQ. CDR3 region: CASSSLASSIVDEQFF. The CDR3 DNA is TGTGCCAGCAGCTCGTTGGCTTCTAGCATCGTAGATGAGCAGTTCTTC. Drawing the rest from reference TRBV7-6 and TRBJ2-1, the complete variable domain is GAGVSQSPRYKVTKRGQDVALRCDPISGHVSLYWYRQALGQGPEFLTYFNYEAQQDKSGLPNDRFSAERPEGSISTLTIQRTEQRDSAMYRCASSSLASSIVDEQFFGPGTRLTVL.

The chain is built from TRBV7-6 and TRBJ1-6; no clear D. The CDR3 sequence is 13 residues long. The V end lost 3 bases, the J end lost 5 bases, and 5 bases lay between the germline ends. Germline V lookup: CDR1 SGHVS, CDR2 FNYEAQ. CDR3 nucleotide sequence: TGTGCCAGCAGCTTTCAGAATAATTCACCCCTCCACTTT. Translation gives CASSFQNNSPLHF.

The rearrangement uses TRBV5-1 and TRBJ2-7, with 9 bases fitting TRBD1. CDR3 length: 15 amino acids. CDR1 and CDR2 (germline): SGHRS, YFSETQ. Trimming at V came to 2 bases and at J to 2 bases, leaving 5 bases not matched to a gene. CDR3 nucleotides: TGCGCCAGCAGCTTAAGAACAGGGGGCACCTACGAGCAGTACTTC. It codes for CASSLRTGGTYEQYF.

V is TRBV6-4 and J is TRBJ1-4; tentative D call: TRBD1 (6 bases). V was trimmed by 0 bases and J by 8 bases, leaving 13 bases between them. The CDR3 runs 15 residues. Germline V gives CDR1 MRHNA, CDR2 SNTAGT. The CDR3 loop is CASSDSAQGLEKLFF. CDR3 nucleotide sequence: TGTGCCAGCAGTGACTCAGCACAGGGTCTCGAAAAACTGTTTTTT.

Concerning this clone: Other nucleotide sequences in the sample specify the same CDR3. The J gene is TRBJ1-1, the V gene TRBV15; D unresolved. The CDR3 consists of 14 residues. Germline V gene sequence: CDR1 LNHNV, CDR2 YYDKDF (reference sequence). V was cut by 1 base and J by 1 base, with 7 bases left in between. For the CDR3, the DNA is TGTGCCACCAGCAGAGTCTACGAGAACACTGAAGCTTTCTTT. Protein sequence: CATSRVYENTEAFF.

A remark on this clone: Other DNA sequences from this sample encode an identical CDR3 as well. J is TRBJ2-3 and V is TRBV3-1 (or the pseudogene TRBV3-2); tentative D call: TRBD2 (5 bases). Looked up from germline, CDR1 is LGHDT and CDR2 is YNNKEL (reference sequence). The CDR3 extends over 14 amino acids. Trimming pared 2 bases from V and 5 bases from J, leaving 11 bases between. As DNA, the CDR3 is TGTGCCAGCAGCCAAAGGCTAGCCGGAGATACGCAGTATTTT. It codes for CASSQRLAGDTQYF.

The chain is built from TRBV4-2 and TRBJ2-7; TRBD1 matches 11 bases. The J segment lost 4 bases and the V segment lost 1 base, leaving 9 bases of the junction unmatched. There are 17 residues in the CDR3. Per germline, CDR1 LGHNA and CDR2 YNFKEQ. This CDR3 reads CASSQAMDRGHDYEQYF. The CDR3 coding sequence is TGTGCCAGCAGCCAAGCTATGGACAGGGGGCATGATTACGAGCAGTACTTC.

In this sample, this clone turned up a few times. The same CDR3 is also encoded by other DNA sequences in this sample. The genes are TRBV6-5 and TRBJ1-3; D may be TRBD1 (5 bases). With 6 bases removed from V and 4 bases from J, the gap between germline ends came to 13 bases. Germline V lookup: CDR1 MNHEY, CDR2 SVGAGI. The CDR3 has 14 residues. CDR3 DNA: TGTGCCAGCAGAGACAGAGGTTGGGGAAACACCATATATTTT. Its translation is CASRDRGWGNTIYF.

The CDR3 DNA is TGTGCCAGCAGTTTTGGGCAGGCAAACTACAATGAGCAGTTCTTC. Protein sequence: CASSFGQANYNEQFF. The V and J genes are TRBV28 and TRBJ2-1; D is unclear. This CDR3 is 15 amino acids long. CDR1 is MDHEN, CDR2 SYDVKM, per germline. With 3 bases removed from V and 3 bases from J, the gap between germline ends came to 12 bases.

This clone was seen a handful of times. The chain couples TRBV5-1 to TRBJ1-2, with D perhaps matching TRBD1 (5 bases). Germline lookup yields CDR1 SGHRS and CDR2 YFSETQ. The CDR3 is 13 amino acids. Trimming cost V 4 bases and J 8 bases, with 15 bases left between them. The CDR3 DNA reads TGCGCCAGCAGCCCGGATGCGGGGGTAGGCTACACCTTC. Its protein product is CASSPDAGVGYTF. Full variable domain (remainder filled in from reference TRBV5-1 and TRBJ1-2): KAGVTQTPRYLIKTRGQQVTLSCSPISGHRSVSWYQQTPGQGLQFLFEYFSETQRNKGNFPGRFSGRQFSNSRSEMNVSTLELGDSALYLCASSPDAGVGYTFGSGTRLTVV.

This clone has a handful of counts. The rearrangement links TRBV30 to TRBJ1-2; TRBD1 matches 7 bases. CDR3 size: 13 residues. The V segment lost 5 bases and the J segment 4 bases; nucleotides outside the gene matches: 7. Germline V CDR1 and CDR2: GTSNPN, SVGIG (reference sequence). The DNA for the CDR3 is TGTGCCTGGCAGGGACAGCCAAGCTATGGCTACACCTTC. It specifies CAWQGQPSYGYTF.

This chain uses TRBV12-3 or TRBV12-4 with TRBJ1-2; perhaps TRBD1 as D (5 bases). The CDR3 consists of 13 residues. V was clipped by 6 bases and J by 4 bases, with 12 bases between them. Here the CDR3 reads CASSPQVLYGYTF. In DNA, the CDR3 is TGTGCCAGCAGCCCACAGGTCCTCTATGGCTACACCTTC.

On this clone: A junction boundary mismatches the germline segment, possibly from a read error. V gene TRBV29-1 combines with J gene TRBJ1-2; 9 bases line up with TRBD1. Germline V gives CDR1 SQVTM, CDR2 ANQGSEA. The CDR3 runs to 13 residues. The CDR3 sequence is CSVGSTGGISAPF. The CDR3 nucleotides are TGCAGCGTTGGGTCTACAGGGGGCATCTCTGCTCCCTTC.

The gene calls are TRBV10-1 and TRBJ2-7; TRBD1 is a possible D gene (6 bases). Trimming shortened V by 4 bases and J by 3 bases, and 13 bases separated the two germline ends. Germline V gene data show CDR1 as WNHNN and CDR2 as SYGVQD (reference sequence). CDR3 length: 14 amino acids. For the CDR3, the DNA is TGCGCCAGCAGTGGGGGACACCTCCTCTACGAGCAGTACTTC. It codes for CASSGGHLLYEQYF.

The chain recombines TRBV1 with TRBJ2-3; TRBD2, as called in the table, went unchecked against the DNA. TRBV1 is a documented pseudogene. The CDR3 spans 18 residues. CDR3 sequence: CTSSQADTPLAGTDTQYF. The CDR3 nucleotides read TGCACCAGCAGCCAAGCCGATACCCCCCTAGCGGGGACAGATACGCAGTATTTT.

The genes are TRBV5-6 and TRBJ2-3; 7 nucleotides agree with TRBD2. CDR3 size: 15 residues. Losses at the gene ends were 2 bases for V and 5 bases for J; bases not matched to a gene: 8. The germline gives CDR1 SGHDT, CDR2 YYEEEE. This CDR3 is CASSFGLAARDTQYF. The CDR3 region has the DNA TGTGCCAGCAGCTTTGGTCTAGCGGCAAGAGATACGCAGTATTTT.